One sample yielded the 6 T cell receptor beta chains listed below, sequenced in a study of T cell repertoires in cytomegalovirus infection. These TCRs' antigens remain unknown. One entry per CDR3 protein results from TCRdb running MiXCR on the reads. The table lists fewer than 130,000 distinct CDR3 sequences, about 40% of them singletons. The starting material was CD8+ T cells from cultured PBMCs, obtained from culture after CMV antigen stimulation. The receptors were gathered from a human donor in good health (CMV status not recorded). Some clones in this sample may be carry-over from other donors' samples.

This clonotype turned up a few times. V is TRBV7-2 and J is TRBJ1-6; D not resolved. From germline, CDR1 is SGHTA and CDR2 FQGNSA. V lost 5 bases and J 2 bases, leaving 16 bases between the germline ends. This CDR3 region has 17 residues. For the CDR3, the DNA is TGTGCCAGCAGCCAAACTTCCAGGCTTCCCTATAATTCACCCCTCCACTTT. This codes for CASSQTSRLPYNSPLHF.

The chain has TRBV19 and TRBJ2-2; no firm D call. This CDR3 region has 15 residues. Trimming took off 3 bases at V and 8 bases at J, with 16 bases between the two ends. Germline lookup yields CDR1 LNHDA and CDR2 SQIVND (reference sequence). The CDR3: CASSIVHRDGGELFF. The DNA for the CDR3 is TGTGCCAGTAGTATTGTGCATCGCGATGGAGGGGAGCTGTTTTTT.

This clonotype was detected many times. The V call is TRBV5-4, the J call TRBJ2-5; no definite D call. Trimming cost V 4 bases and J 5 bases, with 18 bases left between them. The CDR3 is 15 residues long. In germline, CDR1 is SGHNT, CDR2 YYREEE (reference sequence). Here the CDR3 reads CASSGPQRVGETQYF. CDR3 nucleotide sequence: TGTGCCAGCAGCGGGCCACAACGGGTCGGCGAGACCCAGTACTTC.

A few counts support this clonotype. The chain combines TRBV12-3 or TRBV12-4 with TRBJ1-5, with D unresolved. V was clipped by 4 bases and J by 2 bases, with 9 bases between them. The CDR3 has 14 residues. The CDR3 region has the DNA TGTGCCAGCAGTTCAGGTCCGGGCAATCAGCCCCAGCATTTT. Amino acid sequence: CASSSGPGNQPQHF.

The chain carries TRBV27 and TRBJ1-4; D is possibly TRBD1 (5 bases). This CDR3 region has 17 residues. Trimming took off 3 bases at V and 0 bases at J, with 14 bases between the two ends. Germline V gene sequence: CDR1 MNHEY, CDR2 SMNVEV (reference sequence). For the CDR3, the DNA is TGTGCCAGCAGTTTGGGGACCAACTTTCCAACTAATGAAAAACTGTTTTTT. Translating it yields CASSLGTNFPTNEKLFF. Looking up the rest from reference TRBV27 and TRBJ1-4 gives the full variable domain: EAQVTQNPRYLITVTGKKLTVTCSQNMNHEYMSWYRQDPGLGLRQIYYSMNVEVTDKGDVPEGYKVSRKEKRNFPLILESPSPNQTSLYFCASSLGTNFPTNEKLFFGSGTQLSVL.

This clonotype was detected a few times. The chain has TRBV6-5 and TRBJ2-3, with D possibly being TRBD2 (6 bases). CDR1 is MNHEY and CDR2 is SVGAGI in the germline V gene. The CDR3 extends over 16 amino acids. Trimming removed 3 bases at V and 1 base at J, with 14 bases between. The CDR3 protein is CASSYFPSDRTDTQYF. The CDR3 DNA reads TGTGCCAGCAGTTATTTCCCTAGCGATCGCACAGATACGCAGTATTTT.